This T cell receptor beta chain was documented in a study of OX40 agonist ivuxolimab in advanced cancers. Profiled with immunoSEQ multiplex PCR; TCRdb holds only in-frame clones, not every one. The sample lists about 80,000 clones, 84% seen once, with 20% to 30% in the top ten. Blood was sampled at baseline, cycle 4 day 1, and cycle 7 day 1. The sample in question was CD4+ or CD8+ T cells sorted from blood, obtained in a trial of the OX40 agonist ivuxolimab. The sequence was obtained from an adult with an advanced solid tumor such as melanoma, head and neck, liver or kidney cancer.

This CDR3 reads CASSLGQVAGGELFF. The CDR3 nucleotides are TGTGCCAGCAGCCTGGGACAGGTGGCGGGCGGGGAGCTGTTTTTT. This chain links TRBV11-2 with TRBJ2-2; 8 bases map to TRBD1. The trim removed 5 bases at V and 7 bases at J, leaving 9 bases unmatched. Germline CDR1 and CDR2: SGHAT and FQNNGV. The CDR3 contains 15 residues.